This TCR beta chain was retrieved from a study of blood T cell repertoires in COVID-19. The overall study: The analysed material was cDNA or gDNA that came from T cells, B-cell-depleted T cells, or PBMCs.

This CDR3 contains 16 residues. Per the authors' pipeline: Reference gene primer amplification in the assay estimated nucleated cell counts. Data came from immunoSEQ multiplex PCR; TCRdb stores just in-frame clones and leaves some out. That table supplies the V and J calls and clone size; D and trimming were determined from the DNA. In the table there are some 250,000 clones, approximately 82% of which are singletons. The specimen was peripheral blood. J is TRBJ2-5 and V is TRBV21-1; the D segment call TRBD2 is taken from the table without a DNA check. TRBV21-1 is a known pseudogene. The origin of this receptor is a young man who had recovered from COVID-19. The CDR3 sequence: CASRLLRDGEEETQYF. The CDR3, as DNA: TGTGCCAGCAGACTTCTGCGGGACGGTGAGGAAGAGACCCAGTACTTC.